This T cell receptor beta chain was captured by sequencing in a study of regulatory T cells in long-lasting Graves disease. Study-wide findings and caveats: Patients whose Graves' disease persisted exhibited lower TCR diversity than those newly diagnosed.

The germline V gene encodes CDR1 SEHNR and CDR2 FQNEAQ (reference sequence). The CDR3 loop spans 14 amino acids. The V and J ends lost 5 bases and 7 bases, in that order; junction bases with no gene match: 7. CDR3 regions were amplified by Arm-PCR using iRepertoire HTBI primers to build TCR beta libraries. MiXCR, run by TCRdb on the multiplex PCR reads, gives a single entry per CDR3 protein. Of 700,000 or so distinct CDR3 sequences listed, about 32% are singletons. Notes on this clonotype: Its antigen is currently unknown.

Time point described: persistent/refractory GD, antithyroid drugs over 5 years with positive TRAb. From RNA extracted from PBMCs, the TCR library was made. An endocrinology unit in Xi'an, China, supplied the patients. The source is a female donor with Graves disease. Sample: peripheral blood mononuclear cells (PBMCs), taken when the disease was refractory, from a patient treated with antithyroid drugs. This chain joins TRBV7-9 and TRBJ2-2; 7 nucleotides match TRBD2. CDR3 coding DNA: TGTGCCAGCAGCCCCTATCGGGAGGTCGGGGAGCTGTTTTTT. Translated: CASSPYREVGELFF.